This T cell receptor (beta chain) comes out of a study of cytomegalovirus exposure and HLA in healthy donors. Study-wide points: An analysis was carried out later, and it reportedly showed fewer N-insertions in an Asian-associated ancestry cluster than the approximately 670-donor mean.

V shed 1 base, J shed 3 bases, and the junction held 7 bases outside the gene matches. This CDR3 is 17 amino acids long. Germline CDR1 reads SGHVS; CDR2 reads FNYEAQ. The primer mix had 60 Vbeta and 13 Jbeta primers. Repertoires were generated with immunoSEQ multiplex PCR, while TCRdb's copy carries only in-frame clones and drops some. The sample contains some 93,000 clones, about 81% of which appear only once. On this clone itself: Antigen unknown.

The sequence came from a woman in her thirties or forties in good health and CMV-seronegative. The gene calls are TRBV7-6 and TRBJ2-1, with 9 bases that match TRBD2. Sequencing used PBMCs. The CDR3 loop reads CASSLVSGGRVYNEQFF. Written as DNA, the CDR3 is TGTGCCAGCAGCTTAGTCTCCGGCGGGAGGGTCTACAATGAGCAGTTCTTC. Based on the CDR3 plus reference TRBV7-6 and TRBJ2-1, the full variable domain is GAGVSQSPRYKVTKRGQDVALRCDPISGHVSLYWYRQALGQGPEFLTYFNYEAQQDKSGLPNDRFSAERPEGSISTLTIQRTEQRDSAMYRCASSLVSGGRVYNEQFFGPGTRLTVL.